The 4 T cell receptor beta chains below come from one sample, sequenced in a study of T cell changes during pregnancy in multiple sclerosis. Assay used: immunoSEQ multiplex PCR; TCRdb lists only in-frame clones, some missing. The sample records about 60,000 clones, around 90% being singletons. Sample: peripheral blood, taken in the third trimester of pregnancy. These receptors were taken from a female donor in good health, enrolled as a control in a pregnancy study.

The chain carries TRBV5-1 and TRBJ1-3; the D is unclear. This CDR3 comprises 17 residues. Trimming cost V 4 bases and J 0 bases, with 17 bases left between them. CDR1 is SGHRS, CDR2 YFSETQ, per germline. The CDR3 sequence: CASSPGSLTYSGNTIYF. The CDR3 coding sequence is TGCGCCAGCAGCCCGGGGTCCCTGACATACTCTGGAAACACCATATATTTT.

The chain employs TRBV29-1 and TRBJ2-3, with 11 bases aligning to TRBD1. CDR1 SQVTM and CDR2 ANQGSEA come from the germline V gene. CDR3 length: 14 amino acids. V was pared by 7 bases and J by 6 bases, with 9 bases of the junction left unmatched. The CDR3 spells CSGTGGESRDTQYF. CDR3 bases: TGCAGCGGGACAGGGGGCGAGAGTCGGGATACGCAGTATTTT.

This chain connects TRBV18 to TRBJ2-1, with 14 positions matching TRBD2. The junction had 17 bases not matched to a gene; V was cut back by 8 bases and J by 5 bases. This CDR3 spans 19 amino acids. Germline V gene data show CDR1 as KGHSH and CDR2 as LQKENI. The CDR3 DNA follows: TGTGCCAGCACGAAGTCCGGACTAGCGGGGGGCCCCCGGGACAATGAGCAGTTCTTC. Translated: CASTKSGLAGGPRDNEQFF.

The CDR3 DNA reads TGTGCCAGCAGCTCAAAAGAGACCCAGTACTTC. Translated, it gives CASSSKETQYF. The chain recombines TRBV7-9 with TRBJ2-5, with no clear D. Trimming took off 4 bases at V and 3 bases at J, with 3 bases between the two ends. Per germline, CDR1 SEHNR and CDR2 FQNEAQ (reference sequence). The CDR3 extends over 11 amino acids.